Listed below are T cell receptor beta chains from one sample, sequenced in a study of OX40 agonist ivuxolimab in advanced cancers. TCRdb keeps only in-frame clones here, not all; method: immunoSEQ multiplex PCR. Here the sample spans 15,000 or so clones, approximately 82% being singletons. This specimen was CD4+ or CD8+ T cells sorted from blood, taken in a trial of the OX40 agonist ivuxolimab. The receptors were gathered from an adult with an advanced solid tumor such as melanoma, head and neck, liver or kidney cancer. Each CDR3 is given with its conserved first and last residue. Fields, in order: CDR3 DNA, CDR3 protein, D gene, J gene, V gene, clone size, CDR3 length. The D gene is left open where the match is weak. Rows give clone size only sometimes, using once, few, many, or a class for an expanded clone.

DNA: TGTGCCAGCAGTATCTCTGGGGCCAACGTCCTGACTTTC
CDR3: CASSISGANVLTF
D: .
J: TRBJ2-6
V: TRBV6-5
size: .
length: 13

DNA: TGTGCCAGCAGCTTAGTAGCGGGGGCCGGGGAGCTGTTTTTT
CDR3: CASSLVAGAGELFF
D: TRBD2
J: TRBJ2-2
V: TRBV7-9
size: .
length: 14

DNA: TGTGCCAGCAGCCAAGTTCGGGGGCGGAGGAGGGAGACCCAGTACTTC
CDR3: CASSQVRGRRRETQYF
D: .
J: TRBJ2-5
V: TRBV14
size: .
length: 16

DNA: TGTGCCAGCAGTGAGGAGACAGGGGGAACAGATACGCAGTATTTT
CDR3: CASSEETGGTDTQYF
D: TRBD1
J: TRBJ2-3
V: TRBV6-4
size: few
length: 15

DNA: TGTGCCAGCAGCTCGGGACAGAACTATGGCTACACCTTC
CDR3: CASSSGQNYGYTF
D: TRBD1
J: TRBJ1-2
V: TRBV5-6
size: large
length: 13

DNA: TGTGCCAGCAGTGAAACCGGGGTTGGAGCGGGAGTGCCGGAGACCCAGTACTTC
CDR3: CASSETGVGAGVPETQYF
D: TRBD2
J: TRBJ2-5
V: TRBV2
size: .
length: 18

DNA: TGTGCCAGCAGCGAGGACGGAAACCTCTATGGCTACACCTTC
CDR3: CASSEDGNLYGYTF
D: .
J: TRBJ1-2
V: TRBV9
size: .
length: 14

DNA: TGTGCCAGCAGCTTAGTGGGACTAGCGGAGGGGTATGAGCAGTTCTTC
CDR3: CASSLVGLAEGYEQFF
D: TRBD2
J: TRBJ2-1
V: TRBV11-2
size: .
length: 16

DNA: TGTGCCAGCAGTCTGGGTGGTTCAGGGGGCGTCGAGCAGTACTTC
CDR3: CASSLGGSGGVEQYF
D: TRBD1
J: TRBJ2-7
V: TRBV27
size: .
length: 15

DNA: TGTGCCAGCGGCCCGCCTATGGAGGGTGAGCAGTACTTC
CDR3: CASGPPMEGEQYF
D: .
J: TRBJ2-7
V: TRBV27
size: .
length: 13

DNA: TGCGCCAGCAGCCTGGTCGGGGGGAACACCGGGGAGCTGTTTTTT
CDR3: CASSLVGGNTGELFF
D: .
J: TRBJ2-2
V: TRBV4-1
size: .
length: 15

DNA: TGTGCCAGCAGCTTGGAGATGGGGGCCAACGTCCTGACTTTC
CDR3: CASSLEMGANVLTF
D: .
J: TRBJ2-6
V: TRBV5-8
size: .
length: 14

DNA: TGTGCCAGCAGTAACAGGGGGGAAGCGGGCAATCAGCCCCAGCATTTT
CDR3: CASSNRGEAGNQPQHF
D: TRBD1
J: TRBJ1-5
V: TRBV28
size: .
length: 16

DNA: TGCGCCAGCAGCTTGTCAACGAACACTGAAGCTTTCTTT
CDR3: CASSLSTNTEAFF
D: .
J: TRBJ1-1
V: TRBV5-1
size: .
length: 13

DNA: TGCGCCAGCAGCCTCGGGACAGGGGGCGGGGGACCCGAGCATTTT
CDR3: CASSLGTGGGGPEHF
D: TRBD1
J: TRBJ1-5
V: TRBV4-1
size: .
length: 15

DNA: TGTGCCAGTGGAGCGTTCTCTGGAAACACCATATATTTT
CDR3: CASGAFSGNTIYF
D: .
J: TRBJ1-3
V: TRBV19
size: few
length: 13

DNA: TGTGCCAGCAGCTCCTGGGACATCTCTTCCTACGAGCAGTACTTC
CDR3: CASSSWDISSYEQYF
D: .
J: TRBJ2-7
V: TRBV5-5
size: .
length: 15

DNA: TGTGCCTGGAGACTCCAGGGGACCCCTTACAATGAGCAGTTCTTC
CDR3: CAWRLQGTPYNEQFF
D: .
J: TRBJ2-1
V: TRBV30
size: .
length: 15

DNA: TGTGCCAGCAGCCCTGGGACAGGACCCTCCTACGGGGTCGAGCAGTACTTC
CDR3: CASSPGTGPSYGVEQYF
D: TRBD1
J: TRBJ2-7
V: TRBV9
size: .
length: 17